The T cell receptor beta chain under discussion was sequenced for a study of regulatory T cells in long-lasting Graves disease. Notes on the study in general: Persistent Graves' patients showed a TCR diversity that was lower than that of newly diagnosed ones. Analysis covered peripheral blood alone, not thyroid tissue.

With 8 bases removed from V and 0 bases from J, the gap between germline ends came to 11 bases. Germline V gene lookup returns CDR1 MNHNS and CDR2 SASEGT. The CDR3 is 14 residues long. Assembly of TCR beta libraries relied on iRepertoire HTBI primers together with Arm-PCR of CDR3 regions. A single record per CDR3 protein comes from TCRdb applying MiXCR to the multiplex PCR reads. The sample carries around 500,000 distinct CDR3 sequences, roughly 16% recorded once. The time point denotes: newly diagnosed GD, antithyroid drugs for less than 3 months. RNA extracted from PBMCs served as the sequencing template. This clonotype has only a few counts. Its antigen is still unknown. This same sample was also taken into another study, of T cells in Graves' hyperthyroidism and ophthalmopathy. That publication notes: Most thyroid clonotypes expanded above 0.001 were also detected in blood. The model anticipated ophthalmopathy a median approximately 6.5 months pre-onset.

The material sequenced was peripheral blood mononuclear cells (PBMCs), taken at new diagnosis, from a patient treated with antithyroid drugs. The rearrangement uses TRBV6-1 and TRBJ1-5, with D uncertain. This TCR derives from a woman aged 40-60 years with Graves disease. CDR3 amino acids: CASVGRNSNQPQHF. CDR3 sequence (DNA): TGTGCCAGCGTCGGCCGTAATAGCAATCAGCCCCAGCATTTT.